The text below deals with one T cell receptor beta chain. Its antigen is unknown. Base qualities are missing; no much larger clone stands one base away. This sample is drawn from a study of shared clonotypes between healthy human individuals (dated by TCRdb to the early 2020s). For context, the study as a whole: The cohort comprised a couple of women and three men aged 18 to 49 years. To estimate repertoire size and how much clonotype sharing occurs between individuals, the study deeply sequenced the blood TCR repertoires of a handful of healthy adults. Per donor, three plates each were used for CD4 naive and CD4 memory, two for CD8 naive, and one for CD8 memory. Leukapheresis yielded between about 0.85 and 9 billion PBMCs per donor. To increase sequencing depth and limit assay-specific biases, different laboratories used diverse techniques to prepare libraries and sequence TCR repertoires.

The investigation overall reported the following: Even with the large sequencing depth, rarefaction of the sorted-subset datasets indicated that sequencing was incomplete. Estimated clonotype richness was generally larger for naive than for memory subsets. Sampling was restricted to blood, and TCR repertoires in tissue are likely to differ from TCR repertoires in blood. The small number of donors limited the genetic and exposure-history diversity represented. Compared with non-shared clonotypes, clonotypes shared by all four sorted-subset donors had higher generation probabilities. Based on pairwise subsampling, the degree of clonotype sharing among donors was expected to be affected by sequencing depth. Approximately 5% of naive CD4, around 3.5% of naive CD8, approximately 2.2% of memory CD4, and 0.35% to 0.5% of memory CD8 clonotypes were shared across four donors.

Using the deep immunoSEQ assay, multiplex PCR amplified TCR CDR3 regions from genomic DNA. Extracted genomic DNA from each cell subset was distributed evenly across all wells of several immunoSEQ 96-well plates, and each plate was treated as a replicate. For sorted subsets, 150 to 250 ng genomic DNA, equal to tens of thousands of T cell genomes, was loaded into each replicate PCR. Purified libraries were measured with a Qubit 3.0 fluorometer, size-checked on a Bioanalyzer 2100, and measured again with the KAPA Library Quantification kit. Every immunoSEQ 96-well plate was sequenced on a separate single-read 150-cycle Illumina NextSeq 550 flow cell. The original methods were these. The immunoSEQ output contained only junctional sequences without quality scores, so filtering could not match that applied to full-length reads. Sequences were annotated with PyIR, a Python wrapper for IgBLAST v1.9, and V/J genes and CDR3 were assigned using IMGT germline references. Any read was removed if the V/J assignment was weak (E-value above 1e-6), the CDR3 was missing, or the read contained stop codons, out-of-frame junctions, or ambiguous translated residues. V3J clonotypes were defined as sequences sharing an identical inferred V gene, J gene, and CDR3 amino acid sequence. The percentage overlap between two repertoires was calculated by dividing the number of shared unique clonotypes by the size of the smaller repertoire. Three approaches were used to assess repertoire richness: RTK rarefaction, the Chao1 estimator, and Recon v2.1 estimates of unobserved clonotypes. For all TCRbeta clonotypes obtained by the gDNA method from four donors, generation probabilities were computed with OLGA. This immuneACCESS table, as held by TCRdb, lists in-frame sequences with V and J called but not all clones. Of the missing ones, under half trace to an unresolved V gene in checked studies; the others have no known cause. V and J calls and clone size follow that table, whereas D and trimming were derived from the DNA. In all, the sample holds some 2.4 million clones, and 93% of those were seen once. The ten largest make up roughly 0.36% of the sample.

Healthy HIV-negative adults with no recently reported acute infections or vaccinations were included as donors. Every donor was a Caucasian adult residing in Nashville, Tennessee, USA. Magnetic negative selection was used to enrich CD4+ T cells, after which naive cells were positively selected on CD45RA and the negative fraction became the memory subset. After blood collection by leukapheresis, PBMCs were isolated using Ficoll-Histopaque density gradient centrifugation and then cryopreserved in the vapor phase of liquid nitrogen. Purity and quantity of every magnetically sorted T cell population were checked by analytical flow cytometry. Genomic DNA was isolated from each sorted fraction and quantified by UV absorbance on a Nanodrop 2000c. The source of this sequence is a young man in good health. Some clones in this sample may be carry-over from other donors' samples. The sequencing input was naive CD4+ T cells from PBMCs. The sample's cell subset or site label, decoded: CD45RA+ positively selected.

The nucleotide sequence is given as TGCGCCAGCAGCGTAGGGGATAGCAATCAGCCCCAGCATTTT. It specifies CASSVGDSNQPQHF. Rearrangement joined TRBV5-1 to TRBJ1-5; perhaps TRBD1 is the D gene, with 5 bases matching. CDR1 and CDR2 (SGHRS, YFSETQ) derive from the germline V gene. Inclusive of the bounding cysteine and phenylalanine, the CDR3 is 14 residues long. Here the CDR3 DNA is all that survives: 42 bases in frame from base 1. V loses 4 bases of germline sequence and J loses 0 bases, and the interval between the two ends is 8 bases.